Listed below are T cell receptor beta chains from one sample, sequenced in a study of identical twins. From the 5' RACE reads, TCRdb called clonotypes with MiXCR, one entry per CDR3 protein. The sample consists of some 270,000 distinct CDR3 sequences, about 8.9% of them appearing once. The data were also submitted as part of a second study, on yellow fever vaccine responses in identical twins.

What was sequenced was CD8+ T cells sorted from blood. All receptors derive from a woman younger than 35 in good health. The CDR3 runs from the conserved cysteine through the conserved F or W. A D gene is named only where the DNA matches it firmly. Some rows mark clone size as missing; the rest say once, few, many or name a class of expanded clone.

j_gene: TRBJ2-1; abundance: many; d_gene: TRBD2; v_gene: TRBV6-5; CDR3aa: CASSYIAGGSYNEQFF; CDR3nt: TGTGCCAGCAGTTACATCGCGGGAGGCTCCTACAATGAGCAGTTCTTC
j_gene: TRBJ2-7; abundance: .; d_gene: .; v_gene: TRBV7-9; CDR3aa: CASSERGEDEQYF; CDR3nt: TGTGCCAGCAGCGAAAGAGGGGAAGACGAGCAGTACTTC
j_gene: TRBJ2-1; abundance: .; d_gene: TRBD1; v_gene: TRBV7-9; CDR3aa: CASSSVIRDSPYNEQFF; CDR3nt: TGTGCCAGCAGCTCGGTTATCCGGGACAGCCCCTACAATGAGCAGTTCTTC
j_gene: TRBJ1-1; abundance: .; d_gene: .; v_gene: TRBV6-2/TRBV6-3; CDR3aa: CASTPSGLNTEAFF; CDR3nt: TGTGCCAGCACCCCCAGTGGGCTGAACACTGAAGCTTTCTTT
j_gene: TRBJ2-1; abundance: few; d_gene: .; v_gene: TRBV14; CDR3aa: CASSQPRTAGHNEQFF; CDR3nt: TGTGCCAGCAGCCAACCGCGGACCGCAGGGCACAATGAGCAGTTCTTC
j_gene: TRBJ2-7; abundance: .; d_gene: .; v_gene: TRBV28; CDR3aa: CASSLYGPDYEQYF; CDR3nt: TGTGCCAGCAGTTTATATGGGCCCGACTACGAGCAGTACTTC
j_gene: TRBJ2-5; abundance: .; d_gene: .; v_gene: TRBV2; CDR3aa: CASRVNRLQETQYF; CDR3nt: TGTGCCAGCAGAGTAAACAGGTTACAAGAGACCCAGTACTTC
j_gene: TRBJ2-5; abundance: many; d_gene: .; v_gene: TRBV29-1; CDR3aa: CSVVAGKQLQYQETQYF; CDR3nt: TGCAGCGTTGTGGCGGGGAAGCAGCTGCAGTACCAAGAGACCCAGTACTTC
j_gene: TRBJ2-2; abundance: many; d_gene: .; v_gene: TRBV15; CDR3aa: CATSSMTRTNTGELFF; CDR3nt: TGTGCCACCAGCAGCATGACTAGAACGAACACCGGGGAGCTGTTTTTT
j_gene: TRBJ2-1; abundance: many; d_gene: TRBD2; v_gene: TRBV2; CDR3aa: CASKEAGGDINEQFF; CDR3nt: TGTGCCAGCAAGGAGGCGGGGGGGGATATCAATGAGCAGTTCTTC
j_gene: TRBJ2-1; abundance: few; d_gene: .; v_gene: TRBV4-3; CDR3aa: CASSQDYVYEQFF; CDR3nt: TGCGCCAGCAGCCAAGATTACGTGTATGAGCAGTTCTTC
j_gene: TRBJ2-7; abundance: many; d_gene: TRBD1; v_gene: TRBV14; CDR3aa: CASSHWDRERYSYEQYF; CDR3nt: TGTGCCAGCAGCCATTGGGACAGGGAGCGTTACTCCTACGAGCAGTACTTC
j_gene: TRBJ2-1; abundance: few; d_gene: .; v_gene: TRBV4-2; CDR3aa: CASSQDGGGLVDNEQFF; CDR3nt: TGTGCCAGCAGCCAAGATGGGGGGGGCCTAGTCGACAATGAGCAGTTCTTC
j_gene: TRBJ1-5; abundance: few; d_gene: .; v_gene: TRBV12-3/TRBV12-4; CDR3aa: CASRGQDPLNQPQHF; CDR3nt: TGTGCCAGCAGAGGGCAGGACCCACTAAATCAGCCCCAGCATTTT
j_gene: TRBJ2-7; abundance: .; d_gene: TRBD1; v_gene: TRBV6-5; CDR3aa: CASSWTGAAYEQYF; CDR3nt: TGTGCCAGCAGTTGGACAGGGGCCGCCTACGAGCAGTACTTC
j_gene: TRBJ2-7; abundance: few; d_gene: .; v_gene: TRBV15; CDR3aa: CATSREGTYEQYF; CDR3nt: TGTGCCACCAGCAGAGAGGGGACCTACGAGCAGTACTTC
j_gene: TRBJ2-7; abundance: many; d_gene: .; v_gene: TRBV29-1; CDR3aa: CSVGEMVHEQYF; CDR3nt: TGCAGCGTTGGGGAAATGGTCCACGAGCAGTACTTC
j_gene: TRBJ2-7; abundance: .; d_gene: TRBD2; v_gene: TRBV5-6; CDR3aa: CASSTKLAGVWEQYF; CDR3nt: TGTGCCAGCAGCACAAAACTAGCGGGAGTTTGGGAGCAGTACTTC
j_gene: TRBJ2-1; abundance: many; d_gene: .; v_gene: TRBV12-3/TRBV12-4; CDR3aa: CASSSTGLDNEQFF; CDR3nt: TGTGCCAGCAGTTCTACGGGACTCGACAATGAGCAGTTCTTC
j_gene: TRBJ2-6; abundance: .; d_gene: TRBD1; v_gene: TRBV7-2; CDR3aa: CASSRDRDSGANVLTF; CDR3nt: TGTGCCAGCAGCCGGGACAGGGACTCTGGGGCCAACGTCCTGACTTTC
j_gene: TRBJ2-7; abundance: many; d_gene: .; v_gene: TRBV5-8; CDR3aa: CASSHLPGPNYEQYF; CDR3nt: TGTGCCAGCAGCCATCTCCCGGGGCCTAACTACGAGCAGTACTTC
j_gene: TRBJ1-2; abundance: .; d_gene: TRBD1; v_gene: TRBV20-1; CDR3aa: CSAKTSDRVGYTF; CDR3nt: TGCAGTGCAAAGACTTCCGACAGGGTCGGCTACACCTTC
j_gene: TRBJ1-5; abundance: .; d_gene: TRBD1; v_gene: TRBV25-1; CDR3aa: CASSDRGGEQPQHF; CDR3nt: TGTGCCAGCAGTGACAGAGGGGGCGAACAGCCCCAGCATTTT
j_gene: TRBJ1-2; abundance: few; d_gene: .; v_gene: TRBV7-6; CDR3aa: CASSPRGPNYGYTF; CDR3nt: TGTGCCAGCAGCCCCAGGGGCCCTAACTATGGCTACACCTTC
j_gene: TRBJ2-7; abundance: .; d_gene: TRBD2; v_gene: TRBV6-2/TRBV6-3; CDR3aa: CASSTGTSGRYEQYF; CDR3nt: TGTGCCAGCAGTACCGGGACTAGCGGGAGGTACGAGCAGTACTTC
j_gene: TRBJ2-5; abundance: few; d_gene: .; v_gene: TRBV5-1; CDR3aa: CASSTRHPASETQYF; CDR3nt: TGCGCCAGCAGCACCAGACACCCTGCTTCGGAGACCCAGTACTTC
j_gene: TRBJ2-7; abundance: .; d_gene: .; v_gene: TRBV4-3; CDR3aa: CASSQAPGSYEQYF; CDR3nt: TGCGCCAGCAGCCAAGCCCCGGGATCCTACGAGCAGTACTTC
j_gene: TRBJ1-1; abundance: many; d_gene: .; v_gene: TRBV4-1; CDR3aa: CASSQDPWGTEAFF; CDR3nt: TGCGCCAGCAGCCAAGACCCTTGGGGCACTGAAGCTTTCTTT
j_gene: TRBJ2-3; abundance: many; d_gene: .; v_gene: TRBV10-3; CDR3aa: CAIRGLQADTQYF; CDR3nt: TGTGCCATCAGAGGACTCCAGGCAGATACGCAGTATTTT
j_gene: TRBJ2-7; abundance: many; d_gene: .; v_gene: TRBV29-1; CDR3aa: CSVVDSRGEQYF; CDR3nt: TGCAGCGTTGTGGATTCCCGGGGGGAGCAGTACTTC
j_gene: TRBJ1-1; abundance: few; d_gene: .; v_gene: TRBV29-1; CDR3aa: CSVEGGHITEAFF; CDR3nt: TGCAGCGTTGAGGGGGGCCATATCACTGAAGCTTTCTTT
j_gene: TRBJ2-2; abundance: many; d_gene: TRBD2; v_gene: TRBV29-1; CDR3aa: CSVDPSGSDTGELFF; CDR3nt: TGCAGCGTTGACCCTAGCGGGAGTGACACCGGGGAGCTGTTTTTT
j_gene: TRBJ2-5; abundance: .; d_gene: .; v_gene: TRBV7-2; CDR3aa: CASSPRGGDSQETQYF; CDR3nt: TGTGCCAGCAGCCCAAGGGGGGGGGACAGCCAAGAGACCCAGTACTTC
j_gene: TRBJ2-7; abundance: many; d_gene: .; v_gene: TRBV6-1; CDR3aa: CASSETYEQYF; CDR3nt: TGCGCCAGCAGCGAGACCTACGAGCAGTACTTC
j_gene: TRBJ2-7; abundance: many; d_gene: TRBD1; v_gene: TRBV29-1; CDR3aa: CIAQGAGYEQYF; CDR3nt: TGCATCGCACAGGGGGCGGGATACGAGCAGTACTTC
j_gene: TRBJ2-7; abundance: few; d_gene: TRBD1; v_gene: TRBV7-9; CDR3aa: CASSSPGQGEFEQYF; CDR3nt: TGTGCCAGCAGCTCTCCGGGACAGGGTGAGTTCGAGCAGTACTTC
j_gene: TRBJ2-7; abundance: many; d_gene: .; v_gene: TRBV7-9; CDR3aa: CASSSRTYEQYF; CDR3nt: TGTGCCAGCAGCTCAAGGACCTACGAGCAGTACTTC
j_gene: TRBJ2-1; abundance: .; d_gene: .; v_gene: TRBV28; CDR3aa: CASSLSLNVAEIF; CDR3nt: TGTGCCAGCAGCCTGAGCCTAAATGTCGCCGAGATCTTC
j_gene: TRBJ2-3; abundance: many; d_gene: .; v_gene: TRBV28; CDR3aa: CASSFRRGTWRADTQYF; CDR3nt: TGTGCCAGCAGTTTCCGGCGTGGGACCTGGCGAGCAGATACGCAGTATTTT
j_gene: TRBJ2-1; abundance: many; d_gene: .; v_gene: TRBV7-9; CDR3aa: CASSPLDNEQFF; CDR3nt: TGTGCCAGCAGCCCCCTAGACAATGAGCAGTTCTTC
j_gene: TRBJ2-1; abundance: .; d_gene: .; v_gene: TRBV12-3/TRBV12-4; CDR3aa: CASSSPNEQFF; CDR3nt: TGTGCCAGCAGTTCCCCCAATGAGCAGTTCTTC
j_gene: TRBJ2-7; abundance: few; d_gene: TRBD1; v_gene: TRBV24-1; CDR3aa: CATSDRQGSAYEQYF; CDR3nt: TGTGCCACCAGTGATAGACAGGGGTCGGCCTACGAGCAGTACTTC
j_gene: TRBJ2-1; abundance: many; d_gene: TRBD1; v_gene: TRBV11-2; CDR3aa: CASSHPGTGRINEQFF; CDR3nt: TGTGCCAGCAGCCACCCCGGGACAGGGAGAATCAATGAGCAGTTCTTC
j_gene: TRBJ2-2; abundance: many; d_gene: .; v_gene: TRBV14; CDR3aa: CASSQFYANTGELFF; CDR3nt: TGTGCCAGCAGCCAATTCTACGCGAACACCGGGGAGCTGTTTTTT